This section outlines one T cell receptor beta chain sequence together with its context. Its matching antigen is unknown. In the mixed lymphocyte reaction, cells were cocultured for 5 to 6 days at 37°C. TCRdb's copy holds only in-frame clones and misses some; the assay was immunoSEQ multiplex PCR. The sample records 9,900 or so clones, roughly two fifths being singletons. These data are taken from a study of siplizumab effects on memory and regulatory T cells. This sequence originates from a human donor in good health; the cells came from an allogeneic mixed lymphocyte reaction. The sequenced material came from CFSE-low (dividing) CD8+ T cells sorted from an allogeneic mixed lymphocyte reaction.

CDR3 DNA sequence: TGTGCCAGCAGCCAAGAGGGACTAGCGGGGAACGAGCAGTACTTC. Its translation: CASSQEGLAGNEQYF. The V call is TRBV4-2, the J call TRBJ2-7; 13 nucleotides agree with TRBD2. Germline V gene lookup returns CDR1 LGHNA and CDR2 YNFKEQ. Trimming took 0 bases from V and 5 from J; bases not matched to a gene: 1. The CDR3 runs 15 residues.